These 20 T cell receptor beta chains were all obtained from the same sample, sequenced in a study of blood T cell repertoires in COVID-19. Measured with immunoSEQ multiplex PCR; TCRdb has only the in-frame clones, and not every one. The data contain tens of thousands of clones, about 80% of them seen just once; the ten biggest clones take up over 25%. Material for sequencing was peripheral blood. The origin of the receptors is a man between 65 and 79 years old with acute or convalescent COVID-19.

The chain has TRBV5-1 and TRBJ2-4; a weak D match, TRBD1 (7 bases). The CDR3 totals 14 residues. V was pared by 2 bases and J by 5 bases, with 11 bases between. Germline CDR1 reads SGHRS; CDR2 reads YFSETQ. The CDR3, as DNA: TGCGCCAGCAGCTTCACAGGGGAGGAAAACATTCAGTACTTC. It encodes CASSFTGEENIQYF.

This chain connects TRBV30 to TRBJ1-4, with TRBD1 matching 8 bases. Trimming cost V 1 base and J 2 bases; bases outside gene matches: 0. CDR3 length: 14 amino acids. Germline CDR1 and CDR2: GTSNPN and SVGIG (reference sequence). The CDR3 nucleotides read TGTGCCTGGAGTGGGACAGGGACTAATGAAAAACTGTTTTTT. This translates into CAWSGTGTNEKLFF.

The gene calls are TRBV4-2 and TRBJ2-3, with 12 positions matching TRBD2. The CDR3 extends over 16 amino acids. The V segment lost 3 bases and the J segment 2 bases; nucleotides outside the gene matches: 3. Germline assignment: CDR1 LGHNA and CDR2 YNFKEQ. CDR3 sequence: CASSHGLAGPTDTQYF. The CDR3 DNA is TGTGCCAGCAGCCACGGACTAGCGGGACCCACAGATACGCAGTATTTT.

This chain uses TRBV5-4 with TRBJ1-1, with D unclear. This CDR3 region has 12 residues. V dropped 7 bases and J dropped 2 bases, with 9 bases sitting between them. The germline gives CDR1 SGHNT, CDR2 YYREEE (reference sequence). This CDR3 is CASRGINTEAFF. CDR3 sequence (DNA): TGTGCCAGCCGCGGGATAAACACTGAAGCTTTCTTT.

This CDR3 reads CASSTGLAGGEQYF. The CDR3 region has the DNA TGTGCCAGCAGCACGGGACTAGCGGGAGGGGAGCAGTACTTC. The rearrangement links TRBV5-4 to TRBJ2-7; 16 positions match TRBD2. Germline-derived CDR1 and CDR2 are SGHNT and YYREEE (reference sequence). V shed 4 bases, J shed 7 bases, and the junction held 2 bases outside the gene matches. CDR3 length: 14 amino acids.

The chain combines TRBV7-9 with TRBJ2-3; D gene uncertain. This CDR3 spans 15 amino acids. Trimming stripped 2 bases from V and 1 base from J, with 10 bases between. Germline CDR1 reads SEHNR; CDR2 reads FQNEAQ (reference sequence). CDR3 sequence reads: CASSLIESGTDTQYF. DNA of the CDR3: TGTGCCAGCAGCTTAATAGAGAGCGGCACAGATACGCAGTATTTT.

The rearrangement uses TRBV10-3 and TRBJ2-5; tentative D call: TRBD2 (7 bases). The V and J ends lost 2 bases and 9 bases respectively, with 16 bases between them. CDR3 length: 14 amino acids. Germline V lookup: CDR1 ENHRY, CDR2 SYGVKD. The CDR3 loop reads CAISEPRGAGAQYF. In nucleotides, the CDR3 is TGTGCCATCAGTGAGCCCCGGGGGGCCGGGGCCCAGTACTTC.

The chain has TRBV15 and TRBJ1-5; possible D gene TRBD1, 5 bases. Trimming removed 0 bases at V and 0 bases at J, with 18 bases between. Per the germline V gene, CDR1 is LNHNV and CDR2 is YYDKDF (reference sequence). There are 19 residues in the CDR3. The CDR3 sequence: CATSRDTASTVYSNQPQHF. The CDR3, as DNA: TGTGCCACCAGCAGAGACACCGCCTCGACAGTTTATAGCAATCAGCCCCAGCATTTT.

The chain employs TRBV25-1 and TRBJ1-3, with 7 bases identical to TRBD1. Per germline, CDR1 MGHDK and CDR2 SYGVNS. Losses at the gene ends were 3 bases for V and 0 bases for J; bases not matched to a gene: 8. This CDR3 spans 17 amino acids. The CDR3 coding sequence is TGTGCCAGCAGTGACTCAGCAGGGGGAAACTCTGGAAACACCATATATTTT. This gives the protein CASSDSAGGNSGNTIYF. The full variable domain, completed using reference TRBV25-1 and TRBJ1-3, is EADIYQTPRYLVIGTGKKITLECSQTMGHDKMYWYQQDPGMELHLIHYSYGVNSTEKGDLSSESTVSRIRTEHFPLTLESARPSHTSQYLCASSDSAGGNSGNTIYFGEGSWLTVV.

This clone was detected only once. The chain joins TRBV7-3 to TRBJ2-1; 8 bases are a match to TRBD2. In germline, CDR1 is SGHTA, CDR2 FQGTGA. CDR3 length: 15 amino acids. V lost 4 bases and J lost 4; bases outside the gene matches: 6. The chain's CDR3 is CASSSRLASYNEQFF. The DNA for the CDR3 is TGTGCCAGCAGCTCCCGACTAGCGAGTTACAATGAGCAGTTCTTC.

The chain joins TRBV12-5 to TRBJ2-1, with 8 bases identical to TRBD2. Trimming took 6 bases from V and 5 from J; bases not matched to a gene: 9. Germline CDR1 and CDR2: LGHNT and FRNRAP. This CDR3 contains 15 residues. CDR3 protein: CASGAEVAGNNEQFF. The CDR3 nucleotides read TGTGCTAGTGGGGCTGAAGTAGCGGGGAACAATGAGCAGTTCTTC.

V gene TRBV5-6 combines with J gene TRBJ2-7, with a possible D match to TRBD1 (5 bases). The CDR3 contains 16 residues. Trimming took 4 bases from V and 2 from J, leaving 19 bases between them. The germline V gene has CDR1 SGHDT and CDR2 YYEEEE. The CDR3 DNA follows: TGTGCCAGCAGCCGAACCACGACAGCCCGGGCCTACGAGCAGTACTTC. Translating it yields CASSRTTTARAYEQYF.

This clone has a single count. The chain has TRBV5-6 and TRBJ1-1; 7 bases agree with TRBD1. This CDR3 spans 17 amino acids. From germline, CDR1 is SGHDT and CDR2 YYEEEE. J gave up 0 bases and V 1 base, and 9 bases lay outside the gene matches. The CDR3 sequence: CASSLRRTGEMNTEAFF. CDR3 DNA: TGTGCCAGCAGCTTGAGGCGGACAGGAGAAATGAACACTGAAGCTTTCTTT.

The gene calls are TRBV18 and TRBJ1-2, with TRBD1 identical over 10 bases. The V and J ends lost 1 base and 6 bases, in that order; junction bases with no gene match: 5. Germline V CDR1 and CDR2: KGHSH, LQKENI. The CDR3 has 15 residues. This chain's CDR3 is CASSPRGGQGHGYTF. The CDR3 bases are TGTGCCAGCTCACCACGGGGGGGACAGGGGCATGGCTACACCTTC.

The genes are TRBV6-6 and TRBJ1-4; the match to TRBD1 covers 7 bases. CDR3 length: 20 residues. CDR1 is MNHNY, CDR2 SVGAGI, per germline (reference sequence). V lost 6 bases to trimming and J lost 0 bases; unmatched junction nucleotides: 19. CDR3 sequence: CASSRKPEGGGRATNEKLFF. DNA of the CDR3: TGTGCCAGCAGCCGCAAGCCCGAAGGGGGCGGAAGGGCAACTAATGAAAAACTGTTTTTT.

V gene TRBV11-1 combines with J gene TRBJ2-3, with 8 bases aligning to TRBD2. The CDR3 sequence is 15 residues long. CDR1 SGHAT and CDR2 FQDESV come from the germline V gene (reference sequence). V gave up 5 bases and J gave up 0 bases; unmatched junction bases: 4. CDR3 region: CASSQRLASTDTQYF. The CDR3 DNA sequence: TGTGCCAGCAGCCAGCGACTAGCGAGCACAGATACGCAGTATTTT.

The CDR3 region is CASSSGTAGNTIYF. The DNA for the CDR3 is TGCGCCAGCAGCTCCGGGACAGCTGGAAACACCATATATTTT. The chain employs TRBV5-1 and TRBJ1-3, with 7 bases aligning to TRBD1. The CDR3 is 14 amino acids. V lost 3 bases and J lost 2; bases outside the gene matches: 2. Germline V CDR1 and CDR2: SGHRS, YFSETQ.

The genes are TRBV5-6 and TRBJ1-5; no reliable D call. CDR3 length equals 14 residues. Germline V CDR1 and CDR2: SGHDT, YYEEEE. V dropped 0 bases and J dropped 3 bases, with 7 bases sitting between them. The CDR3 bases are TGTGCCAGCAGCTTGGGCAGGAACAATCAGCCCCAGCATTTT. Translated, it gives CASSLGRNNQPQHF. Variable domain in full (rest from reference TRBV5-6 and TRBJ1-5): DAGVTQSPTHLIKTRGQQVTLRCSPKSGHDTVSWYQQALGQGPQFIFQYYEEEERQRGNFPDRFSGHQFPNYSSELNVNALLLGDSALYLCASSLGRNNQPQHFGDGTRLSIL.

The chain joins TRBV15 to TRBJ2-1; 7 positions agree with TRBD2. V lost 0 bases and J lost 10; bases outside the gene matches: 12. The CDR3 is 16 amino acids. Germline V gene lookup returns CDR1 LNHNV and CDR2 YYDKDF (reference sequence). Here the CDR3 reads CATSRDGPRSGNEQFF. CDR3 bases: TGTGCCACCAGCAGAGATGGGCCCAGGAGCGGGAACGAGCAGTTCTTC.

This rearrangement joins TRBV7-2 to TRBJ2-3; 13 bases match TRBD2. The CDR3 length is 17 residues. Germline CDR1 and CDR2: SGHTA and FQGNSA. V was clipped by 3 bases and J by 2 bases; unmatched bases: 5. The CDR3 DNA is TGTGCCAGCAGCTTCCTCGGACTAGCGGGAGTCACAGATACGCAGTATTTT. Amino acid sequence: CASSFLGLAGVTDTQYF.